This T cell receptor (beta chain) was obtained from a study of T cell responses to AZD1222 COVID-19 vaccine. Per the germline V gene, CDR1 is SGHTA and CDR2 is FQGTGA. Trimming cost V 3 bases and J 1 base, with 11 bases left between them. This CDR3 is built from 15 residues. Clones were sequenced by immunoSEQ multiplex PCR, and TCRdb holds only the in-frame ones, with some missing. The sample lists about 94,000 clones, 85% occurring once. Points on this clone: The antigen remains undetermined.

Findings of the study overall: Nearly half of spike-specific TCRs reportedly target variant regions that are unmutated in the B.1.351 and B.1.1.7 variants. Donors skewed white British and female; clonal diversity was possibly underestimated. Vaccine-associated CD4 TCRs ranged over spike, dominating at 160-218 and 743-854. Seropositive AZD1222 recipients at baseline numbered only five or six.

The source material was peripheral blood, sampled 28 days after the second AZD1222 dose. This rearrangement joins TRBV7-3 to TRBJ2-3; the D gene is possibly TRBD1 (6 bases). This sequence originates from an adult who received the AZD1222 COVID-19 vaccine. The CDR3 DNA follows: TGTGCCAGCAGCTTGAGGAACAGGGGCACAGATACGCAGTATTTT. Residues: CASSLRNRGTDTQYF.